This entry lists 8 T cell receptor beta chains sequenced from one sample in a study of T cells in Graves' hyperthyroidism and ophthalmopathy. The investigators amplified TCR beta CDR3 regions from RNA transcripts. HTBI primers drove first-round RT-PCR of the TCR CDR3. In TCRdb, the multiplex PCR reads were re-called with MiXCR into one record per CDR3 protein. The sample yields about 460,000 distinct CDR3 sequences, 22% seen once. Sequencing input: blood. These TCRs come from a woman in her 70s with Graves' ophthalmopathy.

Only a few counts were recorded for this clonotype. This chain links TRBV20-1 with TRBJ2-1; D might be TRBD2 (5 bases). This CDR3 contains 11 residues. The germline V gene encodes CDR1 DFQATT and CDR2 SNEGSKA (reference sequence). Trimming took 5 bases from V and 9 from J, leaving 11 bases between them. CDR3 loop: CSAARRGEQFF. The CDR3 DNA reads as TGCAGTGCTGCCCGACGGGGTGAGCAGTTCTTC.

The table lists this clonotype with a few counts. The chain joins TRBV9 to TRBJ1-1, with D possibly matching TRBD1 (6 bases). V lost 0 bases and J 1 base, leaving 10 bases between the germline ends. Per the germline V gene, CDR1 is SGDLS and CDR2 is YYNGEE. This CDR3 has 15 amino acids. The CDR3 sequence is CASSVGWTENTEAFF. The CDR3 DNA follows: TGTGCCAGCAGCGTAGGCTGGACAGAGAACACTGAAGCTTTCTTT.

V and J are TRBV2 and TRBJ2-5; D gene ambiguous. V lost 1 base and J lost 5, with 8 bases in between. The CDR3 runs to 13 residues. CDR1 and CDR2 from the germline V gene are SNHLY and FYNNEI. Here the CDR3 DNA reads TGTGCCAGCAGTGAAGGCATGTCGGAGACCCAGTACTTC. This codes for CASSEGMSETQYF.

This clonotype has at least ten counts. The genes are TRBV2 and TRBJ1-2; D is uncertain. The V gene lost 2 bases and the J gene lost 7 bases, with 11 bases spanning the gap. CDR3 length equals 13 residues. In germline, CDR1 is SNHLY, CDR2 FYNNEI. The CDR3 protein is CASSESGRRGYTF. The CDR3 DNA reads as TGTGCCAGCAGTGAATCTGGCCGCCGTGGCTACACCTTC. The variable domain in full, with the rest retrieved from reference TRBV2 and TRBJ1-2, is EPEVTQTPSHQVTQMGQEVILRCVPISNHLYFYWYRQILGQKVEFLVSFYNNEISEKSEIFDDQFSVERPDGSNFTLKIRSTKLEDSAMYFCASSESGRRGYTFGSGTRLTVV.

The chain employs TRBV20-1 and TRBJ2-5, with 7 bases that match TRBD1. CDR1 and CDR2 from the germline V gene are DFQATT and SNEGSKA (reference sequence). V lost 6 bases, J lost 12 bases, and 10 bases stayed unmatched. This CDR3 has 11 residues. DNA of the CDR3: TGCAGTGCGGGCGGACAGGTGATTGAGTACTTC. It is translated as CSAGGQVIEYF.

This clonotype was observed a handful of times. This chain joins TRBV24-1 and TRBJ2-1, with D possibly being TRBD2 (5 bases). V gave up 4 bases and J gave up 0 bases, with 12 bases separating them. This CDR3 region has 16 residues. CDR1 and CDR2 from the germline V gene are KGHDR and SFDVKD. The CDR3 spells CATSDPISGSYNEQFF. DNA for the CDR3: TGTGCCACCAGTGACCCCATCAGCGGCTCCTACAATGAGCAGTTCTTC.

This chain joins TRBV2 and TRBJ1-6, with 9 bases that match TRBD1. V was clipped by 2 bases and J by 10 bases; unmatched bases: 9. This CDR3 contains 16 residues. The germline gives CDR1 SNHLY, CDR2 FYNNEI. The CDR3 sequence: CASSERGGTGWSPLHF. The CDR3 coding sequence is TGTGCCAGCAGTGAACGGGGGGGGACAGGGTGGTCACCCCTCCACTTT.

The table lists this clonotype with a few counts. The gene calls are TRBV2 and TRBJ2-6; no clear D. The germline CDR1 and CDR2 sequences are SNHLY and FYNNEI. Between the trimmed V and J ends, which lost 7 bases and 2 bases, there was a span of 12 bases. This CDR3 region has 15 residues. The CDR3 region has the DNA TGTGCCAGCAATTCTCAGATCCCTGGGGCCAACGTCCTGACTTTC. Its translation is CASNSQIPGANVLTF.